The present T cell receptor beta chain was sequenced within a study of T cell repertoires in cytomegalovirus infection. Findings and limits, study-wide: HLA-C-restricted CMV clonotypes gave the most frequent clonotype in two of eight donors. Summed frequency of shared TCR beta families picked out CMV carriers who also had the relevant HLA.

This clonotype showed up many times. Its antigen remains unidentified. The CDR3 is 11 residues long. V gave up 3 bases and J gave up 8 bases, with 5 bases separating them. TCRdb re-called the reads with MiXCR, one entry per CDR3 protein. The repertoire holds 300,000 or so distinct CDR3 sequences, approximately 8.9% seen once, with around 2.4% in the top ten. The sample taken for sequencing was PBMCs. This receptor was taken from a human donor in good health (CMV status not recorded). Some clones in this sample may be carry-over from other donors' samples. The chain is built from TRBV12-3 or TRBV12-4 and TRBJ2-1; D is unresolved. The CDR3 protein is CASSFIDEQFF. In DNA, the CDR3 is TGTGCCAGCAGTTTTATAGATGAGCAGTTCTTC.